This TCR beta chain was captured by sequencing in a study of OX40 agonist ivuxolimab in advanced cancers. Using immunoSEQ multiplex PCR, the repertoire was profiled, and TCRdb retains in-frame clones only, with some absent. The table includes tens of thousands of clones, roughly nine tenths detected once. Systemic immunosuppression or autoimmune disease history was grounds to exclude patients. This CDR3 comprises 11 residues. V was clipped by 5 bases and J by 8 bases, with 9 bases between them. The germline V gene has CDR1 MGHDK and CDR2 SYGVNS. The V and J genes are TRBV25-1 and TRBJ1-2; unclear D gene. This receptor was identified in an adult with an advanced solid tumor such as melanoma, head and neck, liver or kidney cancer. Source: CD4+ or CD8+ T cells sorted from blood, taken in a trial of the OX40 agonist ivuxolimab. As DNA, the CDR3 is TGTGCCAGCAGTATTCTTGGAGGCTACACCTTC. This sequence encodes CASSILGGYTF.